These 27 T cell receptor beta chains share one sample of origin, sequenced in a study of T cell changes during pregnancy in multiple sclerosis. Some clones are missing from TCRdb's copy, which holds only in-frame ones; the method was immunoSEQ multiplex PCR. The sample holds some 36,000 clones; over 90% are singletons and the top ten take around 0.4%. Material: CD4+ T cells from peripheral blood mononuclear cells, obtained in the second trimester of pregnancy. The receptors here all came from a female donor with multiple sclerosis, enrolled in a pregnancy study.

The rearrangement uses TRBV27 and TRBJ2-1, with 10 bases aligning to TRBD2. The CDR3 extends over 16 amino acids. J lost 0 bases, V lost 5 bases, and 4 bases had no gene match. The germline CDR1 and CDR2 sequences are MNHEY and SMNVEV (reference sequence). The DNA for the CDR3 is TGTGCCAGCAGTCCGGGACTAGCGAGCTCCTACAATGAGCAGTTCTTC. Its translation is CASSPGLASSYNEQFF.

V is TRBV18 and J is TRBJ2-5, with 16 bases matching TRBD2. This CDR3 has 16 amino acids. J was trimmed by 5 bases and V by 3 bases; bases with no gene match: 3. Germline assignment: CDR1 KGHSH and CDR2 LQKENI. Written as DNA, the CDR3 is TGTGCCAGCTCACCTGCGGGACTAGCGGGAGGGGAGACCCAGTACTTC. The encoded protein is CASSPAGLAGGETQYF.

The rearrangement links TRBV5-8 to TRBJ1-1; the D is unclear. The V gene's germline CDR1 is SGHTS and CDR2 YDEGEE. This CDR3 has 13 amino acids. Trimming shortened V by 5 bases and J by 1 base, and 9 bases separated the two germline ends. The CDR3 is CASSPDWNTEAFF. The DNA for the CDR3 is TGTGCCAGCAGTCCGGACTGGAACACTGAAGCTTTCTTT. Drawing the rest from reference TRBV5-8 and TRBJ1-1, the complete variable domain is EAGVTQSPTHLIKTRGQQATLRCSPISGHTSVYWYQQALGLGLQFLLWYDEGEERNRGNFPPRFSGRQFPNYSSELNVNALELEDSALYLCASSPDWNTEAFFGQGTRLTVV.

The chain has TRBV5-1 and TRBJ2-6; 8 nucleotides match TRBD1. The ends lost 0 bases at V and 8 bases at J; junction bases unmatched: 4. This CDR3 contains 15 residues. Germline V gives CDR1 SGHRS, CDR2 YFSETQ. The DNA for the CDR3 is TGCGCCAGCAGCTTGGTCTCAGGGGGCACCAACGTCCTGACTTTC. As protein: CASSLVSGGTNVLTF.

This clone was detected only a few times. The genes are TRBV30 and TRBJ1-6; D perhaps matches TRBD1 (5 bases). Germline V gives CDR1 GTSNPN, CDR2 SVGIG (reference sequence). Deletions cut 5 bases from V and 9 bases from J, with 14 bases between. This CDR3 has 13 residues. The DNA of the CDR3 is TGTGCCTGGGAAGGGGCGTTCGGTTCACCCCTCCACTTT. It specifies CAWEGAFGSPLHF. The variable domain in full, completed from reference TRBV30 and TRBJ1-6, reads SQTIHQWPATLVQPVGSPLSLECTVEGTSNPNLYWYRQAAGRGLQLLFYSVGIGQISSEVPQNLSASRPQDRQFILSSKKLLLSDSGFYLCAWEGAFGSPLHFGNGTRLTVT.

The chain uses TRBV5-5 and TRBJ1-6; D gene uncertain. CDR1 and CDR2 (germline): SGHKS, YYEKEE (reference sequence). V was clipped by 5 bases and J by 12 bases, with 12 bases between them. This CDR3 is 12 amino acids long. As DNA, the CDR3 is TGTGCCAGCAGTTCCCTCACCGGACCCCTCCACTTT. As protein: CASSSLTGPLHF. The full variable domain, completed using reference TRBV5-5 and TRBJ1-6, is DAGVTQSPTHLIKTRGQQVTLRCSPISGHKSVSWYQQVLGQGPQFIFQYYEKEERGRGNFPDRFSARQFPNYSSELNVNALLLGDSALYLCASSSLTGPLHFGNGTRLTVT.

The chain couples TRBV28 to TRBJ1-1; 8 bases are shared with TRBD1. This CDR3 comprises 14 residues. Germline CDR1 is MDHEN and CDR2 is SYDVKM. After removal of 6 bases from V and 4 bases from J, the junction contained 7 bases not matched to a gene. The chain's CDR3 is CASSRDRLGTEAFF. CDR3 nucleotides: TGTGCCAGCAGCCGGGACAGGTTGGGCACTGAAGCTTTCTTT.

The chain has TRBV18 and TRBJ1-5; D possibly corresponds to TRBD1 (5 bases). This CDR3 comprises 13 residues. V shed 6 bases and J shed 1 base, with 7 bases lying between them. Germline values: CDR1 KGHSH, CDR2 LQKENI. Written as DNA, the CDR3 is TGTGCCAGCTCCCAGGGAAGCAATCAGCCCCAGCATTTT. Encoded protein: CASSQGSNQPQHF.

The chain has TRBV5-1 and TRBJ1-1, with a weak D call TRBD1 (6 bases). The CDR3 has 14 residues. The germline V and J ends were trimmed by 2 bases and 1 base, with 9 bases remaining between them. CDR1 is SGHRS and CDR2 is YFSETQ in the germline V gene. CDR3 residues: CASSFQGQNTEAFF. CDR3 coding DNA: TGCGCCAGCAGCTTTCAGGGGCAGAACACTGAAGCTTTCTTT.

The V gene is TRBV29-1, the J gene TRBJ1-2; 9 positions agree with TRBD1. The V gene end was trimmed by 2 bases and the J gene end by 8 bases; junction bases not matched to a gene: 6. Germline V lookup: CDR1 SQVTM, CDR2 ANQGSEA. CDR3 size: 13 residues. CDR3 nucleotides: TGCAGCGTTGAACCTGCGGACAGGGGCGGCTACACCTTC. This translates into CSVEPADRGGYTF. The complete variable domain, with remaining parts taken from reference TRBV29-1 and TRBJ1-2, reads SAVISQKPSRDICQRGTSLTIQCQVDSQVTMMFWYRQQPGQSLTLIATANQGSEATYESGFVIDKFPISRPNLTFSTLTVSNMSPEDSSIYLCSVEPADRGGYTFGSGTRLTVV.

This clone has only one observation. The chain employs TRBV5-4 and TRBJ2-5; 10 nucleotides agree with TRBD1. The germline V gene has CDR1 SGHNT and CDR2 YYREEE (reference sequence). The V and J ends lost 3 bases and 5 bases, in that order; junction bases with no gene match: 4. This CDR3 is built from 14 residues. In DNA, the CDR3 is TGTGCCAGCAGCTGGGACAGGGGAACCGAGACCCAGTACTTC. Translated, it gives CASSWDRGTETQYF.

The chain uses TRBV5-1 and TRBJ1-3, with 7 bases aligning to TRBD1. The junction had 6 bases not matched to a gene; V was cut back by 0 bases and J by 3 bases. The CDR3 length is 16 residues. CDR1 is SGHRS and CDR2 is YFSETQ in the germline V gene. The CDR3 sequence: CASSLEAGGYGNTIYF. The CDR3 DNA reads TGCGCCAGCAGCTTGGAAGCAGGGGGGTATGGAAACACCATATATTTT.

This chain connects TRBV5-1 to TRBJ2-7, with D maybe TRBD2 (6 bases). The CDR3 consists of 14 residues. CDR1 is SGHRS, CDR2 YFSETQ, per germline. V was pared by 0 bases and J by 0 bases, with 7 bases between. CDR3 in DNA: TGCGCCAGCAGCTTGGTCGGGAGCTCCTACGAGCAGTACTTC. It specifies CASSLVGSSYEQYF.

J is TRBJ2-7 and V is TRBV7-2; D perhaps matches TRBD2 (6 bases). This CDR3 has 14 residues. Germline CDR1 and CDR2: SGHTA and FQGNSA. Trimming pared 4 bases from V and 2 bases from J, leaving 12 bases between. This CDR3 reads CASSSGLNAYEQYF. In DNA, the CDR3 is TGTGCCAGCAGCTCGGGACTCAACGCCTACGAGCAGTACTTC.

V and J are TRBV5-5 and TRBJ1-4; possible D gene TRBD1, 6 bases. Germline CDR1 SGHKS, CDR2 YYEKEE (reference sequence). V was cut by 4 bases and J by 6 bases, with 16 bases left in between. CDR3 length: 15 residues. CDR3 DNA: TGTGCCAGCAGCCAAGAACAGGGTTATTATGAAAAACTGTTTTTT. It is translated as CASSQEQGYYEKLFF.

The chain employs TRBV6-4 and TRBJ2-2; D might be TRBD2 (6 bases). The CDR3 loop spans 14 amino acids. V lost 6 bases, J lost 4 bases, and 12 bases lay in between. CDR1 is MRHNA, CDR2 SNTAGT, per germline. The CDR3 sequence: CASSSGLLTGELFF. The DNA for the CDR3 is TGTGCCAGCAGCTCGGGACTTCTCACCGGGGAGCTGTTTTTT.

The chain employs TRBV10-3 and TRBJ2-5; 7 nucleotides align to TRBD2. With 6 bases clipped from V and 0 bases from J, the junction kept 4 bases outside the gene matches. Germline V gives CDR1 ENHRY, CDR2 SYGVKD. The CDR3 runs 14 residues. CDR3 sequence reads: CAIRAGEYQETQYF. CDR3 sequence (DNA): TGTGCCATCAGGGCGGGGGAGTACCAAGAGACCCAGTACTTC.

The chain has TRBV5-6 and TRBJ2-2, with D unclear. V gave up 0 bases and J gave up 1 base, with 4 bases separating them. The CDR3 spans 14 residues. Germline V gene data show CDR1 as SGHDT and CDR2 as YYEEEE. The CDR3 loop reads CASSLAGNTGELFF. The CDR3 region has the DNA TGTGCCAGCAGCTTGGCAGGGAACACCGGGGAGCTGTTTTTT.

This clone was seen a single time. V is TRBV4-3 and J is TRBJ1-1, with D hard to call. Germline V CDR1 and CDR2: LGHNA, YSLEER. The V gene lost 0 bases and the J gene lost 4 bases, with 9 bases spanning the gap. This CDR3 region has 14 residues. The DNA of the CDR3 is TGCGCCAGCAGCCAAGACCACGGTGGCACTGAAGCTTTCTTT. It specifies CASSQDHGGTEAFF.

In DNA, the CDR3 is TGTGCCAGTAGCCCGTGGGGACAGCTTTACGAGCAGTACTTC. Its protein is CASSPWGQLYEQYF. The J gene is TRBJ2-7, the V gene TRBV19; TRBD1 matches 7 bases. The germline CDR1 and CDR2 sequences are LNHDA and SQIVND (reference sequence). V shed 6 bases, J shed 4 bases, and the junction held 9 bases outside the gene matches. The CDR3 totals 14 residues. Based on the CDR3 plus reference TRBV19 and TRBJ2-7, the full variable domain is DGGITQSPKYLFRKEGQNVTLSCEQNLNHDAMYWYRQDPGQGLRLIYYSQIVNDFQKGDIAEGYSVSREKKESFPLTVTSAQKNPTAFYLCASSPWGQLYEQYFGPGTRLTVT.

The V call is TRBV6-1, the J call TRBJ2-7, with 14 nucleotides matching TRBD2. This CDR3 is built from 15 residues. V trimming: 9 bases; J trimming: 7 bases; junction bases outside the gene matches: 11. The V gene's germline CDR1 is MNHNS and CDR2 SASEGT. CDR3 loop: CASASGLAGAGEQYF. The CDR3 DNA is TGTGCCAGTGCTTCGGGACTAGCGGGGGCGGGGGAGCAGTACTTC.

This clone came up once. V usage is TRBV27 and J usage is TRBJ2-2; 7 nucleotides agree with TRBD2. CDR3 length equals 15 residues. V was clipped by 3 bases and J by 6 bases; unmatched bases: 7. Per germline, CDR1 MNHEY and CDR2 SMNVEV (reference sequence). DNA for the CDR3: TGTGCCAGCAGTTTGACCAGCGGGATGGCCGGGGAGCTGTTTTTT. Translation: CASSLTSGMAGELFF.

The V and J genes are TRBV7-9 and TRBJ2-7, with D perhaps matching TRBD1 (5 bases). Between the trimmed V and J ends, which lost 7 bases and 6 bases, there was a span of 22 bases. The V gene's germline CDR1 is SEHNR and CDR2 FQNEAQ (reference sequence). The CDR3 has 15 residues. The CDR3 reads CASTPTPQEDGEQYF. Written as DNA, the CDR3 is TGTGCCAGCACCCCAACCCCACAGGAAGATGGCGAGCAGTACTTC.

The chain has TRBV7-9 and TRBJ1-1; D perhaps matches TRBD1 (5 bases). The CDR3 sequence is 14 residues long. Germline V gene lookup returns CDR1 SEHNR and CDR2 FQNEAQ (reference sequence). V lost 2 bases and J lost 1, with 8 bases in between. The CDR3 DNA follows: TGTGCCAGCAGCTTACTCGGACAGAACACTGAAGCTTTCTTT. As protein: CASSLLGQNTEAFF.

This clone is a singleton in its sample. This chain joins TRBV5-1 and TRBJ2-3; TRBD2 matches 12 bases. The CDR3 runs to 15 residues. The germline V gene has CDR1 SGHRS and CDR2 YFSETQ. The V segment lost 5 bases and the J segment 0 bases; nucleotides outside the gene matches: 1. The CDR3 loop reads CASSTSGRSTDTQYF. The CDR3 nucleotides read TGCGCCAGCAGTACTAGCGGGAGGAGCACAGATACGCAGTATTTT.

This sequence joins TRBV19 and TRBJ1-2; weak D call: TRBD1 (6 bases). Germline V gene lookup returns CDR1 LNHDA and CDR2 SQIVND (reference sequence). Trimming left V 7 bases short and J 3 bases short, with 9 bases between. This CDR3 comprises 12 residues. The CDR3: CASKQGDYGYTF. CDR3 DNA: TGTGCCAGTAAACAGGGTGACTATGGCTACACCTTC.

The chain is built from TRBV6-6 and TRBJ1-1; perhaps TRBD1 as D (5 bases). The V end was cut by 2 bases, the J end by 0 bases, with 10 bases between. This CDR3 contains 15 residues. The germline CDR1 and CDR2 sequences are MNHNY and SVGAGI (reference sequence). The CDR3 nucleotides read TGTGCCAGCAGTTACGACGGGGGGTTGAACACTGAAGCTTTCTTT. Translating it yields CASSYDGGLNTEAFF.